These 18 T cell receptor beta chains came from one sample sequenced in a study of shared T cell receptors in the human thymus. Only in-frame clones appear in the TCRdb table, and some are missing; sequencing was by immunoSEQ multiplex PCR. The sample lists over 450,000 clones; around three quarters were seen once. The sample also formed part of further work on human thymus T cells.

The sequenced sample consisted of thymocytes. These receptors were collected from a boy in the first two years of life with a congenital heart defect.

This clone was found once. CDR3 protein: CATSSTGLAVTDTQYF. CDR3 nucleotide sequence: TGTGCCACCAGTTCTACCGGACTAGCGGTCACAGATACGCAGTATTTT. This chain uses TRBV15 with TRBJ2-3; TRBD2 agrees at 10 bases. Germline CDR1 is LNHNV and CDR2 is YYDKDF (reference sequence). V was pared by 6 bases and J by 2 bases, with 8 bases of the junction left unmatched. This CDR3 region has 16 residues.

This clone is a singleton in its sample. The chain is built from TRBV7-2 and TRBJ2-6, with TRBD2 matching 14 bases. V shed 5 bases and J 0 bases; nucleotides not matched to a gene: 6. The germline gives CDR1 SGHTA, CDR2 FQGNSA. The CDR3 runs 19 residues. This chain's CDR3 is CASSPTSGRAPSGANVLTF. The CDR3, as DNA: TGTGCCAGCAGCCCGACTAGCGGGAGGGCACCCTCTGGGGCCAACGTCCTGACTTTC. Together with reference TRBV7-2 and TRBJ2-6, the CDR3 gives the full variable domain: GAGVSQSPSNKVTEKGKDVELRCDPISGHTALYWYRQSLGQGLEFLIYFQGNSAPDKSGLPSDRFSAERTGGSVSTLTIQRTQQEDSAVYLCASSPTSGRAPSGANVLTFGAGSRLTVL.

The genes are TRBV12-5 and TRBJ2-3; 13 nucleotides match TRBD2. CDR3 length: 17 residues. The germline gives CDR1 LGHNT, CDR2 FRNRAP. V was clipped by 6 bases and J by 2 bases; unmatched bases: 8. In DNA, the CDR3 is TGTGCTAGTGGGCCCGGGACTAGCGGGATCTACACAGATACGCAGTATTTT. As protein: CASGPGTSGIYTDTQYF.

This rearrangement joins TRBV6-5 to TRBJ2-3; 7 bases fit TRBD2. CDR1 and CDR2 (germline): MNHEY, SVGAGI. The CDR3 totals 14 residues. V shed 5 bases and J 6 bases; nucleotides not matched to a gene: 8. The CDR3 coding sequence is TGTGCCAGCAGTGGGGGAGGGCCTGGGGATACGCAGTATTTT. This codes for CASSGGGPGDTQYF.

The rearrangement joins TRBV19 to TRBJ1-1; 8 bases fit TRBD1. CDR1 and CDR2 (germline): LNHDA, SQIVND (reference sequence). CDR3 length equals 14 residues. After removal of 8 bases from V and 6 bases from J, the junction contained 11 bases not matched to a gene. CDR3 in DNA: TGTGCCAGTGGGAAGACAGGGGTAGGGGCTGAAGCTTTCTTT. Protein sequence: CASGKTGVGAEAFF.

Notes on this clone: The same CDR3 arises from other DNA sequences in this sample as well. The rearrangement joins TRBV20-1 to TRBJ2-7; maybe TRBD2 (6 bases). Germline-derived CDR1 and CDR2 are DFQATT and SNEGSKA (reference sequence). The CDR3 covers 11 residues. V lost 6 bases to trimming and J lost 1 base, with 7 bases between them. CDR3 sequence (DNA): TGCAGTGCGGGACTTTCCTACGAGCAGTACTTC. This gives the protein CSAGLSYEQYF.

The V gene is TRBV5-1, the J gene TRBJ2-3, with a weak D call TRBD1 (6 bases). Germline CDR1 is SGHRS and CDR2 is YFSETQ. The CDR3 contains 16 residues. V lost 0 bases, J lost 0 bases, and 11 bases lay in between. The CDR3 region is CASSLETGLSTDTQYF. The CDR3 DNA follows: TGCGCCAGCAGCTTGGAAACAGGGCTAAGCACAGATACGCAGTATTTT.

The rearrangement uses TRBV30 and TRBJ1-2, with D uncertain. The CDR3 sequence is 12 residues long. Germline assignment: CDR1 GTSNPN and CDR2 SVGIG (reference sequence). V gave up 2 bases and J gave up 3 bases, with 7 bases separating them. The CDR3 protein is CAWSTPDYGYTF. In DNA form, the CDR3 reads TGTGCCTGGAGTACACCAGACTATGGCTACACCTTC.

The genes are TRBV18 and TRBJ2-5; no clear D. The CDR3 consists of 13 residues. Germline CDR1 and CDR2: KGHSH and LQKENI. V lost 3 bases and J lost 5, with 10 bases in between. CDR3 protein: CASSPPLSETQYF. In nucleotides, the CDR3 is TGTGCCAGCTCACCCCCTCTTTCGGAGACCCAGTACTTC.

The chain's CDR3 is CASSSSAGPYNEQFF. CDR3 bases: TGTGCCAGCAGCTCCAGTGCGGGGCCCTACAATGAGCAGTTCTTC. This rearrangement joins TRBV7-8 to TRBJ2-1, with TRBD2 as a possible D gene (6 bases). The CDR3 contains 15 residues. V lost 4 bases, J lost 2 bases, and 12 bases lay in between. Germline assignment: CDR1 SGHVS and CDR2 FQNEAQ.

V usage is TRBV9 and J usage is TRBJ2-1; D is perhaps TRBD2 (6 bases). V was pared by 0 bases and J by 6 bases, with 16 bases between. Germline CDR1 and CDR2: SGDLS and YYNGEE. The CDR3 totals 16 residues. Here the CDR3 DNA reads TGTGCCAGCAGCGTAGGTGTCGGGGTAGCGGTCAATGAGCAGTTCTTC. Its translation is CASSVGVGVAVNEQFF.

The chain recombines TRBV23-1 with TRBJ1-1; a possible D gene is TRBD1 (6 bases). TRBV23-1 is flagged as an ORF with uncertain function. The germline V and J ends were trimmed by 0 bases and 6 bases, with 17 bases remaining between them. The CDR3 runs 16 residues. The CDR3 DNA reads as TGCGCCAGCAGTCAATCAGAGATTAGGAAGGGGGCTGAAGCTTTCTTT. This codes for CASSQSEIRKGAEAFF.

This clone was counted only a few times. The chain links TRBV14 to TRBJ1-4; 8 bases match TRBD1. The V gene's germline CDR1 is SGHDN and CDR2 FVKESK. The J segment lost 5 bases and the V segment lost 0 bases, leaving 8 bases of the junction unmatched. There are 17 residues in the CDR3. The CDR3 region is CASSQEGQGGGNEKLFF. CDR3 in DNA: TGTGCCAGCAGCCAAGAAGGACAGGGAGGAGGAAATGAAAAACTGTTTTTT.

The chain carries TRBV7-4 and TRBJ1-2, with 9 bases aligning to TRBD1. The CDR3 covers 15 residues. V was pared by 5 bases and J by 2 bases, with 6 bases of the junction left unmatched. The germline V gene encodes CDR1 SGHVT and CDR2 SQSDAQ. CDR3 bases: TGTGCCAGCAGCCAGGGACAGGGTAGCAACTATGGCTACACCTTC. Translation gives CASSQGQGSNYGYTF.

The chain has TRBV10-1 and TRBJ2-2; 8 bases agree with TRBD2. V gave up 10 bases and J gave up 5 bases; unmatched junction bases: 12. From germline, CDR1 is WNHNN and CDR2 SYGVQD (reference sequence). The length of the CDR3 is 15 residues. CDR3 nucleotide sequence: TGCGCCACCTATAGCAGCGGGAGAAGGACCGGGGAGCTGTTTTTT. This translates into CATYSSGRRTGELFF.

This clone was counted a single time. The chain joins TRBV30 to TRBJ2-7; 7 bases line up with TRBD2. This CDR3 spans 14 amino acids. Germline V gene lookup returns CDR1 GTSNPN and CDR2 SVGIG (reference sequence). V lost 1 base and J lost 0; bases outside the gene matches: 3. CDR3 amino acids: CAWSGGTTSYEQYF. The CDR3 coding sequence is TGTGCCTGGAGTGGCGGGACTACCTCCTACGAGCAGTACTTC.

This chain uses TRBV9 with TRBJ2-2; TRBD2 might be the D (5 bases). In germline, CDR1 is SGDLS, CDR2 YYNGEE. The CDR3 runs 18 residues. Trimming took off 4 bases at V and 0 bases at J, with 19 bases between the two ends. In nucleotides, the CDR3 is TGTGCCAGCAGCTCGGGTCGATTTGGGAGCGCGAACACCGGGGAGCTGTTTTTT. Its protein is CASSSGRFGSANTGELFF. Full variable domain (missing parts from reference TRBV9 and TRBJ2-2): DSGVTQTPKHLITATGQRVTLRCSPRSGDLSVYWYQQSLDQGLQFLIQYYNGEERAKGNILERFSAQQFPDLHSELNLSSLELGDSALYFCASSSGRFGSANTGELFFGEGSRLTVL.

The rearrangement uses TRBV5-1 and TRBJ2-5, with 9 bases that match TRBD2. CDR3 length: 18 residues. CDR1 SGHRS and CDR2 YFSETQ come from the germline V gene. J was trimmed by 2 bases and V by 1 base; bases with no gene match: 12. The CDR3 DNA sequence: TGCGCCAGCAGCTTGTATCCCGGGTTAGCGGGAGATCAAGAGACCCAGTACTTC. Its protein product is CASSLYPGLAGDQETQYF.